The sequence of this T cell receptor (beta chain) was determined in a study of blood T cell repertoires in COVID-19. Study overall: Collection of acute and convalescent COVID-19 samples took place in the United States, Italy and Spain. The analysed material was cDNA or gDNA that came from T cells, B-cell-depleted T cells, or PBMCs.

Turning to this clone: An end of the junction differs from the germline gene, which may be a read error. Different DNA sequences within this sample yield the same CDR3.

This CDR3 has 15 amino acids. Germline V CDR1 and CDR2: LGHDT, YNNKEL (reference sequence). In the original workflow: Researchers report that nucleated cell counts were estimated from reference gene primer amplification. Profiling relied on immunoSEQ multiplex PCR, and the TCRdb table lists in-frame clones only, not all of them. V, J and clone size were drawn from that table, and D and trimming were deduced from the DNA. The table has under 250,000 clones, around 80% seen once. This clonotype was obtained from a man aged 40-50 years with active or convalescent COVID-19. Sequenced: peripheral blood. The J gene is TRBJ1-2, the V gene TRBV3-1 (or the pseudogene TRBV3-2); 7 positions agree with TRBD1. The CDR3, as DNA: TGTGCCAGTAGCCAAGAAGGGGCAGGGGGCTATGGCTACACCTTC. It yields the protein CASSQEGAGGYGYTF.